The clone carrying this TCR beta chain was seen repeatedly, ten times or more. TCRdb reprocessed the RACE reads with MiXCR, giving one entry per CDR3 protein. The sample shows roughly 180,000 distinct CDR3 sequences, around 15% of them seen only once. Time point noted: patch test 1, 2 weeks after DPC sensitization. Treatment in this sample: therapeutic diphenylcyclopropenone sensitization with weekly scalp DPC. This sample stems from a study of human T cells and chemical hapten exposure. The CDR3 spans 14 residues. V lost 6 bases, J lost 2 bases, and 16 bases lay in between. Germline CDR1 is SQVTM and CDR2 is ANQGSEA.

Source: whole blood, taken in connection with sensitization to the hapten diphenylcyclopropenone (DPC). The V call is TRBV29-1, the J call TRBJ1-1, with D possibly TRBD1 on 6 matching bases. The sequence derives from a woman aged 25 to 39 with alopecia areata. Some clones in this sample may be carry-over from other donors' samples. The DNA of the CDR3 is TGCAGCGTCTCTCCTGGGACACCCAACACTGAAGCTTTCTTT. It encodes CSVSPGTPNTEAFF.